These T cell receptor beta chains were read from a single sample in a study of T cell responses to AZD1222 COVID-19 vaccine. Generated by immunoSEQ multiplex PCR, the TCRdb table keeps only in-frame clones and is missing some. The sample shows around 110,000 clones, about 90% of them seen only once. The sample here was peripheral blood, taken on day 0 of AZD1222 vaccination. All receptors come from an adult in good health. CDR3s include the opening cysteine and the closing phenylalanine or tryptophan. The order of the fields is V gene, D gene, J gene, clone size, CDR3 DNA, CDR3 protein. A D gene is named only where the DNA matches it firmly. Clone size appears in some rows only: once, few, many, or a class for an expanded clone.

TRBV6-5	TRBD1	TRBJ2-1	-	TGTGCCAGTTATTCAGGGGGCGAGGGATACAATGAGCAGTTCTTC	CASYSGGEGYNEQFF
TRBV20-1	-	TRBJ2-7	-	TGCAGTGCTAATGACGAAGGAAATACGTGGGAGCAGTACTTC	CSANDEGNTWEQYF
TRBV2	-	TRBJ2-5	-	TGTGCCAGCGCCGGGGGTAAAGAGACCCAGTACTTC	CASAGGKETQYF
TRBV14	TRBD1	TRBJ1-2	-	TGTGCCAGCAGGAGGACAGGTGCGAATGGCTACACCTTC	CASRRTGANGYTF
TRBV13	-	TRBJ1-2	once	TGTGCCAGCAGCTTAGGCCAGGGCTATGGCTACACCTTC	CASSLGQGYGYTF
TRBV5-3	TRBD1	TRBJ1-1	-	TGTGCCAGAAGCTACGAGACAGGGATGAACACTGAAGCTTTCTTT	CARSYETGMNTEAFF
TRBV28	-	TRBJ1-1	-	TGTGCCAGCAGTCTCGGCCCCGGGGGCACTGAAGCTTTCTTT	CASSLGPGGTEAFF
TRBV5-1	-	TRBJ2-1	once	TGCGCCAGCAGCTTGGAGAGAAGCTCCTACAATGAGCAGTTCTTC	CASSLERSSYNEQFF
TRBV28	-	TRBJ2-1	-	TGTGCCAGCAGTACCCAGACTAGGGTTGGGCAGTTCTTC	CASSTQTRVGQFF
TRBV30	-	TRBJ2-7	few	TGTGCCTGTCAACCGGACACCACCTACGAGCAGTACTTC	CACQPDTTYEQYF
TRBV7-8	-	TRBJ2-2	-	TGTGCCAGCAGCTTATCCAGGGCGAACACCGGGGAGCTGTTTTTT	CASSLSRANTGELFF
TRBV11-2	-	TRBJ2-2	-	TGTGCCAGCAGCTTCTTAGGGGCCGGGGAGCTGTTTTTT	CASSFLGAGELFF
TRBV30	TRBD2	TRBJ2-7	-	TGTGCCTGGACGACTAGCGGGGGTTCGATCTTC	CAWTTSGGSIF
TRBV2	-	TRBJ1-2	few	TGTGCCAGCAGCGGAACAGCTAACTATGGCTACACCTTC	CASSGTANYGYTF
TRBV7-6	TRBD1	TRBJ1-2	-	TGTGCCAGCAGCGATAGACAGGGGGTCTATGGCTACACCTTC	CASSDRQGVYGYTF
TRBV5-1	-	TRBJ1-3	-	TGCGCCAGCAGCTTGAGTTCAGGGGCAGGAAACACCATATATTTT	CASSLSSGAGNTIYF
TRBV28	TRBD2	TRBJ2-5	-	TGTGCCAGCAGTTTCAGATATACCGGGAGGGTCCAAGAGACCCAGTACTTC	CASSFRYTGRVQETQYF
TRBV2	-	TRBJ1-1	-	TGTGCCAGCAGTGGGGAGGGGAACACTGAAGCTTTCTTT	CASSGEGNTEAFF
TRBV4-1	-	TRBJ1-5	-	TGCGCCAGCAGCCAAGAAGTCACAGCTAATCAGCCCCAGCATTTT	CASSQEVTANQPQHF
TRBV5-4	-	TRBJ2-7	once	TGTGCCAGCAGCTTGGAGAGCTCCTACGAGCAGTACTTC	CASSLESSYEQYF
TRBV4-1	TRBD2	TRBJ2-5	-	TGCGCCAGCAGCCAAGAACTAGCGGAAGAGACCCAGTACTTC	CASSQELAEETQYF
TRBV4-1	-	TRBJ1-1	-	TGCGCCAGCAGCCAGGGGAGGGGGGGGTACACTGAAGCTTTCTTT	CASSQGRGGYTEAFF
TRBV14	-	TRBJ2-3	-	TGTGCCAGCAGCCAAGAATTGGGGCGGGGCACGCTGGATACGCAGTATTTT	CASSQELGRGTLDTQYF
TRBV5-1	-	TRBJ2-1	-	TGCGCCAGCAGCTTTTCGGGTTACAATGAGCAGTTCTTC	CASSFSGYNEQFF